A single sample is the source of the 14 T cell receptor beta chains below, sequenced in a study of blood T cells in healthy people across ages. Primers used in a second PCR of roughly 7 to 12 cycles were a sample-barcoded 5' primer and a J-beta primer mix. Via MiXCR, TCRdb re-called the 5' RACE reads, giving one row per CDR3 protein. Here the sample spans approximately 900,000 distinct CDR3 sequences, about 27% being singletons. This sample also appeared in a second study, on T cells of mothers and their children.

Material: blood. The receptor source for this set is a woman between 35 and 50 years old in good health.

On this clonotype: This sequence may be a read error, since a much larger clone differs from it by one base. The gene calls are TRBV5-1 and TRBJ1-2; unclear D gene. The CDR3 has 15 residues. Germline values: CDR1 SGHRS, CDR2 YFSETQ. This CDR3 is CAGSRLFTYSEGYTF. In DNA, the CDR3 is TGCGCCGGCAGCCGCCTGTTTACTTATTCTGAGGGCTACACCTTC.

With regard to this clonotype: One base away lies a much larger clone, so this may be a sequencing read error. The gene calls are TRBV4-1 and TRBJ2-6; 8 positions agree with TRBD1. This CDR3 has 16 residues. CDR1 MGHRA and CDR2 YSYEKL come from the germline V gene. Trimming removed 5 bases from V and 2 bases from J; junction bases left unmatched: 5. The CDR3: CASSCTTGAGANVLTF. Written as DNA, the CDR3 is TGCGCCAGCAGCTGTACGACAGGGGCTGGGGCCAACGTCCTGACTTTC.

CDR3 bases: TGTGCCAGCAGCCGAACCAGGACAGGGGGCTCCTACAATGAGCAGTTCTTC. This gives the protein CASSRTRTGGSYNEQFF. The chain carries TRBV12-3 or TRBV12-4 and TRBJ2-1; 10 bases align to TRBD1. CDR3 size: 17 residues. V lost 6 bases to trimming and J lost 0 bases; unmatched junction nucleotides: 8.

The chain recombines TRBV27 with TRBJ2-1; TRBD2 agrees at 11 bases. J gave up 8 bases and V 2 bases, and 14 bases lay outside the gene matches. Germline V lookup: CDR1 MNHEY, CDR2 SMNVEV (reference sequence). The CDR3 spans 18 residues. The DNA for the CDR3 is TGTGCCAGCAGTTTAGGGCTAGCGGGGGGCGGTGTTTGGGATGAGCAGTTCTTC. Translation gives CASSLGLAGGGVWDEQFF.

The V gene is TRBV18, the J gene TRBJ1-1; no clear D gene. Germline CDR1 and CDR2: KGHSH and LQKENI. This CDR3 spans 13 amino acids. The V end was cut by 4 bases, the J end by 3 bases, with 9 bases between. CDR3 sequence: CASSLRTDTEAFF. CDR3 DNA: TGTGCCAGCTCACTACGGACGGACACTGAAGCTTTCTTT.

This clonotype was seen a handful of times. The chain carries TRBV15 and TRBJ2-5, with D uncertain. CDR3 size: 15 residues. The ends were cut back, 5 bases at V and 2 bases at J, with 15 bases in the middle. Germline-derived CDR1 and CDR2 are LNHNV and YYDKDF (reference sequence). DNA of the CDR3: TGTGCCACCAGCTTTGGCCCATCCCTTCAAGAGACCCAGTACTTC. It specifies CATSFGPSLQETQYF.

The rearrangement uses TRBV6-5 and TRBJ2-1, with TRBD1 matching over 9 bases. The V segment lost 2 bases and the J segment 3 bases; nucleotides outside the gene matches: 5. The germline CDR1 and CDR2 sequences are MNHEY and SVGAGI. The CDR3 runs to 16 residues. The CDR3 spells CASSYGATGGYNEQFF. In DNA form, the CDR3 reads TGTGCCAGCAGTTACGGAGCGACAGGGGGCTACAATGAGCAGTTCTTC.

The genes are TRBV15 and TRBJ2-7; 8 nucleotides line up with TRBD1. V dropped 6 bases and J dropped 3; count of bases not matched to a gene: 13. Germline CDR1 and CDR2: LNHNV and YYDKDF (reference sequence). The CDR3 spans 16 residues. CDR3 in DNA: TGTGCCACCAGTGGATTCCAGGGGGCCCCTGGCTACGAGCAGTACTTC. Its protein product is CATSGFQGAPGYEQYF.

To note about this clonotype: One end of the junction is discordant with germline, which a read error may explain. The rearrangement uses TRBV20-1 and TRBJ2-7; TRBD1 aligns across 9 bases. The CDR3 runs to 15 residues. Germline-derived CDR1 and CDR2 are DFQATT and SNEGSKA (reference sequence). The CDR3 sequence: CSAGDPGQGSYEQYF. DNA for the CDR3: TGCAGTGCTGGAGATCCGGGACAGGGCTCCTACGAGCAGTACTTC.

This clonotype was counted between two and nine times. The chain couples TRBV7-2 to TRBJ1-2; D unclear. CDR1 is SGHTA and CDR2 is FQGNSA in the germline V gene. Trimming left V 1 base short and J 0 bases short, with 9 bases between. CDR3 length: 15 amino acids. CDR3 DNA sequence: TGTGCCAGCAGCTTAGAGGATCGGGCTAACTATGGCTACACCTTC. The encoded protein is CASSLEDRANYGYTF.

This clonotype came up once. V and J are TRBV4-1 and TRBJ2-5; the D gene is possibly TRBD1 (5 bases). The CDR3 contains 17 residues. The V gene's germline CDR1 is MGHRA and CDR2 YSYEKL. Deletions cut 2 bases from V and 5 bases from J, with 21 bases between. In DNA form, the CDR3 reads TGCGCCAGCAGCCAACACGAAGACAGAATAGTTGGGGAGACCCAGTACTTC. Translating gives CASSQHEDRIVGETQYF.

The J gene is TRBJ2-7, the V gene TRBV7-9, with D perhaps TRBD1 or TRBD2 (5 bases each). This CDR3 spans 13 amino acids. The V gene's germline CDR1 is SEHNR and CDR2 FQNEAQ (reference sequence). Trimming shortened V by 4 bases and J by 7 bases, and 14 bases separated the two germline ends. The CDR3 coding sequence is TGTGCCAGCAGCTCGGGGACCAGCCGGGAGCAGTACTTC. This gives the protein CASSSGTSREQYF.

The chain employs TRBV11-3 and TRBJ2-2; D is uncertain. The V end lost 2 bases, the J end lost 6 bases, and 7 bases lay between the germline ends. The CDR3 sequence is 13 residues long. Germline-derived CDR1 and CDR2 are SGHNT and YENEEA. CDR3 residues: CASSLFAAGELFF. CDR3 coding DNA: TGTGCCAGCAGCTTATTCGCCGCCGGGGAGCTGTTTTTT. The full variable domain, rest sourced from reference TRBV11-3 and TRBJ2-2, is EAGVVQSPRYKIIEKKQPVAFWCNPISGHNTLYWYLQNLGQGPELLIRYENEEAVDDSQLPKDRFSAERLKGVDSTLKIQPAELGDSAVYLCASSLFAAGELFFGEGSRLTVL.

This clonotype was observed many times. This sequence joins TRBV3-1 and TRBJ2-7, with D uncertain. V was trimmed by 4 bases and J by 2 bases, leaving 9 bases between them. Germline V gene lookup returns CDR1 LGHDT and CDR2 YNNKEL (reference sequence). The CDR3 extends over 13 amino acids. Here the CDR3 DNA reads TGTGCCAGCAGCCCTTCTGACCCCTACGAGCAGTACTTC. Translated: CASSPSDPYEQYF.